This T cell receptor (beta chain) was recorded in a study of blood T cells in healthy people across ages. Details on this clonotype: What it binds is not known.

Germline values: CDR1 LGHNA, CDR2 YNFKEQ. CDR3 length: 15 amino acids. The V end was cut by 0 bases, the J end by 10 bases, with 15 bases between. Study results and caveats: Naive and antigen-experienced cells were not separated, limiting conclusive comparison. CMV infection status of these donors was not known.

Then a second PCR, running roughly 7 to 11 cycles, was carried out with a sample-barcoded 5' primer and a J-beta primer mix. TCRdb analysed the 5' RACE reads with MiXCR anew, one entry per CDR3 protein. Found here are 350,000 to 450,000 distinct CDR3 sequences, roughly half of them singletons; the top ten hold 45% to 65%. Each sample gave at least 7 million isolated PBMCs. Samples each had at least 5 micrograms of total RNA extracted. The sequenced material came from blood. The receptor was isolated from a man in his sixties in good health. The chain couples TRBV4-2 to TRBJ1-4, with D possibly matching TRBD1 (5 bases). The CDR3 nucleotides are TGTGCCAGCAGCCAAGAACTGGGACCGGGGTTAAAACTGTTTTTT. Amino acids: CASSQELGPGLKLFF.